This T cell receptor beta chain was profiled in a study of OX40 agonist ivuxolimab in advanced cancers. Overall study findings and caveats: Antigens targeted by the expanded peripheral T cells were not determined.

The V gene's germline CDR1 is SGHTA and CDR2 FQGTGA. V dropped 2 bases and J dropped 0 bases, with 10 bases sitting between them. CDR3 length: 15 amino acids. Profiling relied on immunoSEQ multiplex PCR, and the TCRdb table lists in-frame clones only, not all of them. Among fewer than 200,000 clones listed, 94% were seen once. The table lists this clone with a count of one. Its antigen is undetermined. Sequenced here: CD4+ or CD8+ T cells sorted from blood, sampled in a trial of the OX40 agonist ivuxolimab. This chain connects TRBV7-3 to TRBJ1-2; D is uncertain. This clonotype was sampled from an adult with an advanced solid tumor such as melanoma, head and neck, liver or kidney cancer. CDR3 sequence: CASSLVAVPNYGYTF. Here the CDR3 DNA reads TGTGCCAGCAGCTTAGTAGCGGTGCCTAACTATGGCTACACCTTC.